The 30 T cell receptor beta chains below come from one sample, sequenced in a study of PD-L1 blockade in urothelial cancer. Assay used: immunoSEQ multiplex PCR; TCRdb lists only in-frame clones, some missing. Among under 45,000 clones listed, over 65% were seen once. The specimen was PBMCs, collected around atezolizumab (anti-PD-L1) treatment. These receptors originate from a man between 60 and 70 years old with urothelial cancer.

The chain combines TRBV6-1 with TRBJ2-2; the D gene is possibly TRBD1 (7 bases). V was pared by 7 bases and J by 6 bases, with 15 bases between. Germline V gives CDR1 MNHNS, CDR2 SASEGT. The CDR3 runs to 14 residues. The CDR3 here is CASILDRRAGELFF. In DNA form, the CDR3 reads TGTGCCAGCATCCTGGACAGGAGGGCCGGGGAGCTGTTTTTT.

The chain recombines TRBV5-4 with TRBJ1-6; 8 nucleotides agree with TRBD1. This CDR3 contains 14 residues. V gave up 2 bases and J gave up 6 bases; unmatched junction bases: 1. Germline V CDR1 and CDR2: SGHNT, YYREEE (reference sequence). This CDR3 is CASSFDRGNSPLHF. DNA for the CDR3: TGTGCCAGCAGCTTTGACAGGGGTAATTCACCCCTCCACTTT. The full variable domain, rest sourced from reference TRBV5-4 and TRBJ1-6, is ETGVTQSPTHLIKTRGQQVTLRCSSQSGHNTVSWYQQALGQGPQFIFQYYREEENGRGNFPPRFSGLQFPNYSSELNVNALELDDSALYLCASSFDRGNSPLHFGNGTRLTVT.

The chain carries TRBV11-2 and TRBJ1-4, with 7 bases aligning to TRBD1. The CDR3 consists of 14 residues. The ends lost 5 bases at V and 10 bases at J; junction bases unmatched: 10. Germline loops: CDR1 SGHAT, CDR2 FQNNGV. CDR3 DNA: TGTGCCAGCAGCCCAAAAACGCCAGGGGGAAAACTGTTTTTT. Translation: CASSPKTPGGKLFF.

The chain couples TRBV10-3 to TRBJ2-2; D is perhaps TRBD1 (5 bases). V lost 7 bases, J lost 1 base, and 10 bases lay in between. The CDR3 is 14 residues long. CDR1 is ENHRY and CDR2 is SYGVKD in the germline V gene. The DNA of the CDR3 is TGTGCCATCAACAACAGGCTGAACACCGGGGAGCTGTTTTTT. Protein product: CAINNRLNTGELFF.

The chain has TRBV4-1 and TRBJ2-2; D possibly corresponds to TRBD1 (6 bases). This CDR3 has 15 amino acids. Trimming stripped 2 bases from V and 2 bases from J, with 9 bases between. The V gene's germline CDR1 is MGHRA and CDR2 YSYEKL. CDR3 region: CASSQMDSNTGELFF. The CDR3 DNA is TGCGCCAGCAGCCAAATGGACAGTAACACCGGGGAGCTGTTTTTT.

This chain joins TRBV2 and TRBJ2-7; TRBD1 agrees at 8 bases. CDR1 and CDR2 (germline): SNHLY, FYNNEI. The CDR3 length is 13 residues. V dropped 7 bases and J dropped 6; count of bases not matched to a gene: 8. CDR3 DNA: TGTGCCAGCAACGGAGACAGGGGTTCCGAGCAGTACTTC. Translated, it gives CASNGDRGSEQYF.

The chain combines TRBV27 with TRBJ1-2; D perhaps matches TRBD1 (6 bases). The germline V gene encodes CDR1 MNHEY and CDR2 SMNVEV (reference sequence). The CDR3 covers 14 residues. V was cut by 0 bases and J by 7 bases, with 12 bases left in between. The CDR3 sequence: CASSLSSTGFGYTF. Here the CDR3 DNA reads TGTGCCAGCAGTTTATCCTCAACAGGGTTTGGCTACACCTTC.

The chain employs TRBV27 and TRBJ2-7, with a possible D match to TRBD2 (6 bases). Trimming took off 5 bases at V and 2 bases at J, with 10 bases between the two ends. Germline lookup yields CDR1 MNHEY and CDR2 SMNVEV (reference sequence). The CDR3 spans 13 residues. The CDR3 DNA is TGTGCCAGCAGTCCGTGGGGGGCCTACGAGCAGTACTTC. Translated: CASSPWGAYEQYF.

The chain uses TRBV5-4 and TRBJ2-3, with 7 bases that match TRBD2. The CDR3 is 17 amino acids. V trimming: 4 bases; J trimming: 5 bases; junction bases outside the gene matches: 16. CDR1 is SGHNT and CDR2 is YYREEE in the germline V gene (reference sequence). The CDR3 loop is CASSAGLGGGVRDTQYF. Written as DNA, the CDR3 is TGTGCCAGCAGCGCGGGACTTGGCGGGGGAGTGAGAGATACGCAGTATTTT.

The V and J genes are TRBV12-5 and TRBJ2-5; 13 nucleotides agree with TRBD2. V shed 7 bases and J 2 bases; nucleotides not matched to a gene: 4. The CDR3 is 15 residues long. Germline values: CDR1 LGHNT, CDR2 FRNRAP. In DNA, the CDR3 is TGTGCTAGTGCCAAACTAGCGGGGGGGCAAGAGACCCAGTACTTC. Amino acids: CASAKLAGGQETQYF.

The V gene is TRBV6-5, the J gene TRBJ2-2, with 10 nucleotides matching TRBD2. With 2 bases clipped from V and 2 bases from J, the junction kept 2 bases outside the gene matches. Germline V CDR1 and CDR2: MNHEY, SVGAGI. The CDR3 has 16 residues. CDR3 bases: TGTGCCAGCAGTTACAGGACTAGCGGCAACACCGGGGAGCTGTTTTTT. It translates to CASSYRTSGNTGELFF.

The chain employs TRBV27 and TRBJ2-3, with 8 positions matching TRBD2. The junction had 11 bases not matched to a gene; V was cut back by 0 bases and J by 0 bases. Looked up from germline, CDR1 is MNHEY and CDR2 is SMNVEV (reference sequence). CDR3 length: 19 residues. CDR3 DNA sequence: TGTGCCAGCAGTTTATCGCGGCGGGGGGAGCGGTGGAGCACAGATACGCAGTATTTT. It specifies CASSLSRRGERWSTDTQYF.

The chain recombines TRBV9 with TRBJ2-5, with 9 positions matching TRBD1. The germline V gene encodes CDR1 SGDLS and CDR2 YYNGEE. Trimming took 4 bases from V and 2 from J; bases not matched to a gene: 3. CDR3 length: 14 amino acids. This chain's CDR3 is CASSYGQGQETQYF. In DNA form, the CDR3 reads TGTGCCAGCAGCTATGGACAGGGGCAAGAGACCCAGTACTTC.

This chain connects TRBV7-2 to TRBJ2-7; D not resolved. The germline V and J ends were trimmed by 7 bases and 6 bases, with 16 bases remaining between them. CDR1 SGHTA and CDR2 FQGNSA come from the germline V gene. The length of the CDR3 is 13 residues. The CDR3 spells CASTVGAQLEQYF. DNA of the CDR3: TGTGCCAGCACCGTAGGAGCCCAGCTCGAGCAGTACTTC.

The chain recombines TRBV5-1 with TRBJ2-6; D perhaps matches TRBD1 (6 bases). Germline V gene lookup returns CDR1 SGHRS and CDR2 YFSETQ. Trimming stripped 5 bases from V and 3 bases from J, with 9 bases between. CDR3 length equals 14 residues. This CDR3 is CASSSGDGANVLTF. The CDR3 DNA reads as TGCGCCAGCAGTTCAGGGGATGGGGCCAACGTCCTGACTTTC.

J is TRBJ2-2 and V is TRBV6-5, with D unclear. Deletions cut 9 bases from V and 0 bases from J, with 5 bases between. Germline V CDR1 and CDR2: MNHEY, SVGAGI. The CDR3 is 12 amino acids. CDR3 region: CASLSNTGELFF. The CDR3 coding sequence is TGTGCCAGTCTATCGAACACCGGGGAGCTGTTTTTT.

CDR3 in DNA: TGTGCCTGGACCGGGACAACCCAAAATTCACCCCTCCACTTT. This sequence encodes CAWTGTTQNSPLHF. The chain carries TRBV30 and TRBJ1-6, with D perhaps matching TRBD1 (6 bases). The CDR3 runs 14 residues. V gave up 4 bases and J gave up 7 bases, with 14 bases separating them. Germline CDR1 is GTSNPN and CDR2 is SVGIG (reference sequence). The full variable domain, its missing parts supplied by reference TRBV30 and TRBJ1-6, is SQTIHQWPATLVQPVGSPLSLECTVEGTSNPNLYWYRQAAGRGLQLLFYSVGIGQISSEVPQNLSASRPQDRQFILSSKKLLLSDSGFYLCAWTGTTQNSPLHFGNGTRLTVT.

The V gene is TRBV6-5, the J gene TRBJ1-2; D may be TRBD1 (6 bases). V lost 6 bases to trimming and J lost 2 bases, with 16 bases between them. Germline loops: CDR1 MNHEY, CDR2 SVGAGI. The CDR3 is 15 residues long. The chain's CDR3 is CASSPNRDANYGYTF. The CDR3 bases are TGTGCCAGCAGCCCGAACAGGGACGCCAACTATGGCTACACCTTC.

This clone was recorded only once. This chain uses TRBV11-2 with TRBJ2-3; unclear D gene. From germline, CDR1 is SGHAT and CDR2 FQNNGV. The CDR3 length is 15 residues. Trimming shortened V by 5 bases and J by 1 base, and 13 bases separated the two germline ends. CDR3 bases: TGTGCCAGCAGCCTCCTAGGCGTTGGCACAGATACGCAGTATTTT. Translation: CASSLLGVGTDTQYF.

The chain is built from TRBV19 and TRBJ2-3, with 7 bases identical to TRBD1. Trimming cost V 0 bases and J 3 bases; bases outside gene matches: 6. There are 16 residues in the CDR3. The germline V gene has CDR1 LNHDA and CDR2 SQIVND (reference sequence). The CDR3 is CASSIDATGVTDTQYF. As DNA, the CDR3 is TGTGCCAGTAGTATAGACGCCACAGGGGTTACAGATACGCAGTATTTT.

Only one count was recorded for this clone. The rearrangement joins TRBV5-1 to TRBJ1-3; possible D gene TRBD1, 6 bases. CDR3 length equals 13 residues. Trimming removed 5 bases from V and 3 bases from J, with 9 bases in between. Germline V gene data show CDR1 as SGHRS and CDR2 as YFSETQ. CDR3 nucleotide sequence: TGCGCCAGCAGTACGGACAGTGGAAACACCATATATTTT. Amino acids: CASSTDSGNTIYF.

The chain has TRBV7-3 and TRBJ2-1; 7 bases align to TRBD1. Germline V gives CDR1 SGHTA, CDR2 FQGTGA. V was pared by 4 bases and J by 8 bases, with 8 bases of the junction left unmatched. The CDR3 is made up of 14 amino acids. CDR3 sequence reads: CASSSTGPADEQFF. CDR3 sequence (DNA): TGTGCCAGCAGCTCGACAGGGCCCGCGGATGAGCAGTTCTTC.

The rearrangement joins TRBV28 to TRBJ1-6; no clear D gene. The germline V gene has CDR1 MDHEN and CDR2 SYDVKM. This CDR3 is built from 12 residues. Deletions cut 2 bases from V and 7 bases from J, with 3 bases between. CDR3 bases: TGTGCCAGCAGTTTACGGAATTCACCCCTCCACTTT. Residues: CASSLRNSPLHF.

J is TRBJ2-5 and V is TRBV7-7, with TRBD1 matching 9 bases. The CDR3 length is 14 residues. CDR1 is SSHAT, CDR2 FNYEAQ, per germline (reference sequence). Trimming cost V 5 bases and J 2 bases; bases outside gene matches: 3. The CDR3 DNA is TGTGCCAGCAGCCCTGGACAGGGGCAAGAGACCCAGTACTTC. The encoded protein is CASSPGQGQETQYF. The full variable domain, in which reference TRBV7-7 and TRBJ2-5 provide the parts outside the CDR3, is GAGVSQSPRYKVTKRGQDVTLRCDPISSHATLYWYQQALGQGPEFLTYFNYEAQPDKSGLPSDRFSAERPEGSISTLTIQRTEQRDSAMYRCASSPGQGQETQYFGPGTRLLVL.

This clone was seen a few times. The DNA of the CDR3 is TGCGCCAGCAGCCCGACACCAGCGGGACTGAGCCAAGAGACCCAGTACTTC. Its protein is CASSPTPAGLSQETQYF. This chain joins TRBV5-1 and TRBJ2-5; 7 bases fit TRBD2. CDR3 size: 17 residues. Germline trimming cut 4 bases from V and 1 base from J; bases unmatched to any gene: 13. Germline-derived CDR1 and CDR2 are SGHRS and YFSETQ.

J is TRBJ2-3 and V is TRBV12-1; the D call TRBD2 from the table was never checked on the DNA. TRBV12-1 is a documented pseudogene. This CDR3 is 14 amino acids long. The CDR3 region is CARTRAGGQDTQYF. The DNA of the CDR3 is TGTGCCAGAACCCGGGCGGGGGGTCAAGATACGCAGTATTTT.

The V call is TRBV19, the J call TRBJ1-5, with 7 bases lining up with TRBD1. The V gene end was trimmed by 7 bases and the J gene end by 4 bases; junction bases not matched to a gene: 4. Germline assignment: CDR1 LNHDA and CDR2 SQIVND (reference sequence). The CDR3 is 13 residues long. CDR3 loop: CASTLQGNQPQHF. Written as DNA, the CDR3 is TGTGCCAGTACCTTACAGGGGAATCAGCCCCAGCATTTT.

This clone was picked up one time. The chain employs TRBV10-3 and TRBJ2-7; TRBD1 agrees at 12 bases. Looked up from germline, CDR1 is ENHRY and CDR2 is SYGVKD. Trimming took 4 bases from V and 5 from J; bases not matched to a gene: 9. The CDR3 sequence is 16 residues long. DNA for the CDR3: TGTGCCATCAGTGCTTCCGGGACAGGGGGCCGGAACGAGCAGTACTTC. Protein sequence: CAISASGTGGRNEQYF.

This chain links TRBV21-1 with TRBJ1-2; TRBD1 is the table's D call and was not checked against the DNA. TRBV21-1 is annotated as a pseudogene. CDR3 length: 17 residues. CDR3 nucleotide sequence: TGTGCCAGCATCCTAAAGGAGCGGGACAGGGCTCCCGGTGGCTACACCTTC. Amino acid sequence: CASILKERDRAPGGYTF.

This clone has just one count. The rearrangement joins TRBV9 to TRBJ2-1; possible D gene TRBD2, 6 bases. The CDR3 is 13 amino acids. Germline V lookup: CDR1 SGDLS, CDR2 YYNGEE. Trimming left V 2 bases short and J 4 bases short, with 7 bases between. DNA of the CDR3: TGTGCCAGCAGCGTGGAGGGTTACAATGAGCAGTTCTTC. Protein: CASSVEGYNEQFF. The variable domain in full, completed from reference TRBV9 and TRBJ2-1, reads DSGVTQTPKHLITATGQRVTLRCSPRSGDLSVYWYQQSLDQGLQFLIQYYNGEERAKGNILERFSAQQFPDLHSELNLSSLELGDSALYFCASSVEGYNEQFFGPGTRLTVL.